The 8 T cell receptor beta chains below were found in one sample sequenced in a study of T cell changes during pregnancy in multiple sclerosis. Some clones are missing from TCRdb's copy, which holds only in-frame ones; the method was immunoSEQ multiplex PCR. The sample lists approximately 93,000 clones, less than 95% occurring once. This sample comprised peripheral blood, obtained before pregnancy. The source of these receptors is a female donor with multiple sclerosis, enrolled in a pregnancy study.

The V call is TRBV19, the J call TRBJ1-3; 7 nucleotides agree with TRBD1. Germline CDR1 is LNHDA and CDR2 is SQIVND (reference sequence). Losses at the gene ends were 5 bases for V and 7 bases for J; bases not matched to a gene: 5. CDR3 length: 13 amino acids. CDR3 sequence: CASSRDSVNTIYF. The CDR3 DNA reads as TGTGCCAGTAGTCGGGACAGCGTGAACACCATATATTTT.

V and J are TRBV11-2 and TRBJ2-1; D perhaps matches TRBD2 (5 bases). CDR3 length: 15 residues. The V end was cut by 2 bases, the J end by 6 bases, with 14 bases between. Germline V gene data show CDR1 as SGHAT and CDR2 as FQNNGV. CDR3 residues: CASSLLTSVGNEQFF. In DNA, the CDR3 is TGTGCCAGCAGCTTATTAACTAGTGTGGGCAATGAGCAGTTCTTC.

The rearrangement uses TRBV27 and TRBJ2-3, with 9 bases fitting TRBD1. V gave up 4 bases and J gave up 4 bases; unmatched junction bases: 3. Germline V gene sequence: CDR1 MNHEY, CDR2 SMNVEV (reference sequence). The CDR3 extends over 14 amino acids. CDR3 sequence: CASSWGTGPDTQYF. The CDR3 nucleotides read TGTGCCAGCAGTTGGGGGACAGGGCCAGATACGCAGTATTTT.

The rearrangement uses TRBV4-1 and TRBJ2-2; 8 bases are shared with TRBD2. Germline V gives CDR1 MGHRA, CDR2 YSYEKL. The CDR3 is made up of 16 amino acids. V trimming: 0 bases; J trimming: 7 bases; junction bases outside the gene matches: 7. CDR3 region: CASSQEGIAGIGELFF. The CDR3 DNA is TGCGCCAGCAGCCAAGAAGGAATAGCGGGGATCGGGGAGCTGTTTTTT.

The chain recombines TRBV4-2 with TRBJ2-2; 13 bases map to TRBD2. Germline CDR1 LGHNA, CDR2 YNFKEQ. With 1 base clipped from V and 6 bases from J, the junction kept 8 bases outside the gene matches. The CDR3 contains 18 residues. This chain's CDR3 is CASSQALLAGGLSGELFF. The DNA of the CDR3 is TGTGCCAGCAGCCAAGCCCTACTAGCGGGGGGGCTCTCCGGGGAGCTGTTTTTT.

This clone was detected only a few times. This chain connects TRBV7-9 to TRBJ1-6, with D possibly matching TRBD1 (5 bases). Trimming took off 4 bases at V and 9 bases at J, with 16 bases between the two ends. The CDR3 is made up of 15 amino acids. The germline CDR1 and CDR2 sequences are SEHNR and FQNEAQ (reference sequence). The CDR3 protein is CASSSRTSGGSPLHF. As DNA, the CDR3 is TGTGCCAGCAGCTCAAGGACTTCCGGGGGTTCACCCCTCCACTTT.

This chain connects TRBV18 to TRBJ2-7; 7 nucleotides align to TRBD2. The CDR3 contains 15 residues. Trimming removed 4 bases from V and 3 bases from J; junction bases left unmatched: 9. Germline V gene sequence: CDR1 KGHSH, CDR2 LQKENI. For the CDR3, the DNA is TGTGCCAGCTCACTCGAGACTAGCCGATACTACGAGCAGTACTTC. Its translation is CASSLETSRYYEQYF.

The CDR3 DNA reads as TGTGCCAGCAGTGGAGATTATTATGGCTACACCTTC. This gives the protein CASSGDYYGYTF. J is TRBJ1-2 and V is TRBV2; D ambiguous. The length of the CDR3 is 12 residues. The V gene lost 4 bases and the J gene lost 5 bases, with 8 bases spanning the gap. Germline V gene sequence: CDR1 SNHLY, CDR2 FYNNEI.